What follows describes a single TCR beta chain. The data are from a study of monozygotic twins with inflammatory bowel disease. TCRdb derives one entry per CDR3 protein from the 5' RACE reads, leaving out DNA. The sample spans about 160,000 distinct CDR3 sequences; the ten largest clones claim more than 2.5%. Germline V CDR1 and CDR2: SGHRS, YFSETQ. The CDR3 has 13 residues. The clonotype comes from a human donor with ulcerative colitis or Crohn's disease, or a healthy co-twin of an affected twin (not recorded which). This chain joins TRBV5-1 and TRBJ2-1; absent DNA, TCRdb's TRBD2 call cannot be checked. Sample: blood. The CDR3 loop is CASSSSGFDEQFF.